This T cell receptor (beta chain) originates from a study of blood T cell repertoires in COVID-19. Study overall: Material from acute and convalescent COVID-19 was sourced from the United States, Italy and Spain. PBMCs, B-cell-depleted T cells, or T cells were the source of the cDNA or gDNA that made up the material.

Original analysis: Counts of nucleated cells, estimated from reference gene primer amplification, were obtained. TCRdb's copy holds only in-frame clones and misses some; the assay was immunoSEQ multiplex PCR. The V and J calls and clone size are taken from that table; D and trimming were inferred from the DNA. The data show about 190,000 clones, roughly 80% seen once. CDR1 is KGHDR, CDR2 SFDVKD, per germline. The CDR3 covers 13 residues. Between the trimmed V and J ends, which lost 8 bases and 7 bases, there was a span of 13 bases. The rearrangement links TRBV24-1 to TRBJ2-2; a weak D match, TRBD1 (6 bases). The sequence derives from a man in his fifties or sixties with acute or convalescent COVID-19. Material for sequencing was peripheral blood. The chain's CDR3 is CATKQGRGGELFF. CDR3 sequence (DNA): TGTGCCACCAAGCAGGGGCGTGGCGGGGAGCTGTTTTTT.